The present TCR beta chain was sequenced within a study of cytomegalovirus exposure and HLA in healthy donors. This clone was seen a handful of times. The target antigen is unknown. It was healthy bone marrow donors who served as donors. This CDR3 has 13 residues. Germline V lookup: CDR1 SGHKS, CDR2 YYEKEE (reference sequence). V lost 4 bases, J lost 2 bases, and 3 bases stayed unmatched. General study points: Data from an earlier analysis indicated that most TCR beta V segments were productive either about 90% or about 30% of the time. Later analysis suggested most CMV-associated TCR beta chains were HLA-restricted.

60 Vbeta and 13 Jbeta primers were used in PCR. TCRdb's table, derived via immunoSEQ multiplex PCR, lists solely in-frame clones and lacks some. This table has around 100,000 clones, about four fifths appearing once. The sequence derives from a middle-aged woman in good health and CMV-seronegative. Material: PBMCs. The J gene is TRBJ2-7, the V gene TRBV5-5, with TRBD2 matching 7 bases. The CDR3 loop is CASSGGTTYEQYF. The DNA of the CDR3 is TGTGCCAGCAGCGGGGGGACTACCTACGAGCAGTACTTC.